Each of the 13 T cell receptor beta chains below was sequenced from the same sample in a study of CD8+ T cells in alopecia areata. This sample's treatment: oral pan-JAK inhibitor, 5-10 mg twice daily. Sequencing used cDNA as its template, made by extracting RNA and reverse transcribing it. TCRdb keeps only in-frame clones here, not all; method: immunoSEQ multiplex PCR. Found here are 150,000 to 200,000 clones, under 80% of them singletons; the top ten hold 1.3%. Here the sequenced sample was CD4+ T cells sorted from blood, taken at approximately week 50, from a patient treated with tofacitinib. Receptors originate from a human donor with alopecia areata.

The chain is built from TRBV6-5 and TRBJ1-2; the D is unclear. Germline V lookup: CDR1 MNHEY, CDR2 SVGAGI. The CDR3 has 12 amino acids. Trimming cost V 5 bases and J 8 bases, with 12 bases left between them. CDR3 amino acids: CASSAPTQGYTF. The CDR3 region has the DNA TGTGCCAGCAGTGCACCAACGCAGGGCTACACCTTC.

The chain uses TRBV7-2 and TRBJ2-7; 10 bases align to TRBD1. V was clipped by 4 bases and J by 2 bases; unmatched bases: 5. Germline-derived CDR1 and CDR2 are SGHTA and FQGNSA. The CDR3 loop spans 15 amino acids. CDR3 region: CASSSRGQGTYEQYF. CDR3 nucleotides: TGTGCCAGCAGCTCTAGGGGACAGGGGACCTACGAGCAGTACTTC.

The chain uses TRBV29-1 and TRBJ2-7, with TRBD1 matching over 10 bases. Germline V CDR1 and CDR2: SQVTM, ANQGSEA. After removal of 7 bases from V and 3 bases from J, the junction contained 3 bases not matched to a gene. CDR3 length equals 12 residues. Here the CDR3 DNA reads TGCAGCGCACGGGACAGGGGCTACGAGCAGTACTTC. As protein: CSARDRGYEQYF.

The rearrangement uses TRBV18 and TRBJ2-1; either TRBD1 or TRBD2 may fit D (6 bases each). This CDR3 contains 17 residues. V gave up 0 bases and J gave up 9 bases, with 21 bases separating them. Germline CDR1 KGHSH, CDR2 LQKENI. CDR3 protein: CASSPPVTGARWSEQFF. Here the CDR3 DNA reads TGTGCCAGCTCACCACCGGTGACGGGGGCCCGCTGGAGTGAGCAGTTCTTC.

As DNA, the CDR3 is TGTGCGATCGGGAGCGAGAATAGCAATCAGCCCCAGCATTTT. Translating gives CAIGSENSNQPQHF. J is TRBJ1-5 and V is TRBV2; D unresolved. The length of the CDR3 is 14 residues. The germline CDR1 and CDR2 sequences are SNHLY and FYNNEI.

V and J are TRBV30 and TRBJ1-6, with D hard to call. CDR3 length equals 13 residues. V was shortened by 1 base and J by 9 bases, with 10 bases between the two germline ends. Germline V gene data show CDR1 as GTSNPN and CDR2 as SVGIG (reference sequence). The CDR3 loop is CAWSGSGFSPLHF. In DNA form, the CDR3 reads TGTGCCTGGAGTGGCAGTGGATTTTCACCCCTCCACTTT.

This rearrangement joins TRBV7-2 to TRBJ2-5; 7 bases match TRBD2. The germline gives CDR1 SGHTA, CDR2 FQGNSA. The CDR3 sequence is 16 residues long. J gave up 2 bases and V 5 bases, and 11 bases lay outside the gene matches. The CDR3 reads CASSPHGPGLQETQYF. The CDR3 DNA reads TGTGCCAGCAGCCCCCACGGCCCGGGACTACAAGAGACCCAGTACTTC.

The chain uses TRBV5-6 and TRBJ1-1, with 8 bases identical to TRBD1. V gave up 4 bases and J gave up 0 bases; unmatched junction bases: 5. CDR1 and CDR2 from the germline V gene are SGHDT and YYEEEE. The CDR3 is 15 residues long. The CDR3 nucleotides read TGTGCCAGCAGCCGGACAGGGAGCATGAACACTGAAGCTTTCTTT. This encodes CASSRTGSMNTEAFF.

This sequence joins TRBV2 and TRBJ2-1; possible D gene TRBD2, 5 bases. Per germline, CDR1 SNHLY and CDR2 FYNNEI. The V and J ends lost 4 bases and 5 bases respectively, with 15 bases between them. This CDR3 spans 15 amino acids. The CDR3 region has the DNA TGTGCCAGCAGTGCGAACGGGATAAACAACAATGAGCAGTTCTTC. Its translation: CASSANGINNNEQFF.

This clone appeared a few times. V gene TRBV7-2 combines with J gene TRBJ2-5; D is unresolved. Germline CDR1 reads SGHTA; CDR2 reads FQGNSA. V was shortened by 5 bases and J by 4 bases, with 5 bases between the two germline ends. This CDR3 is 11 amino acids long. CDR3 coding DNA: TGTGCCAGCAGCCGCGGAGAGACCCAGTACTTC. Translation gives CASSRGETQYF.

The CDR3, as DNA: TGTGCCTGGAGTGTTGAGGGTGGTCAGCCCCAGCATTTT. Translation gives CAWSVEGGQPQHF. The genes are TRBV30 and TRBJ1-5; unclear D gene. The CDR3 loop spans 13 amino acids. The germline gives CDR1 GTSNPN, CDR2 SVGIG (reference sequence). With 0 bases removed from V and 6 bases from J, the gap between germline ends came to 9 bases.

This chain's CDR3 is CASEGLADTQYF. In DNA form, the CDR3 reads TGTGCCAGCGAAGGACTAGCCGATACGCAGTATTTT. The V gene is TRBV2, the J gene TRBJ2-3; 8 bases map to TRBD2. J was trimmed by 6 bases and V by 8 bases; bases with no gene match: 4. CDR1 is SNHLY, CDR2 FYNNEI, per germline. This CDR3 has 12 amino acids.

The V call is TRBV9, the J call TRBJ1-6; 7 bases match TRBD1. Per germline, CDR1 SGDLS and CDR2 YYNGEE. This CDR3 comprises 13 residues. The trim removed 3 bases at V and 10 bases at J, leaving 4 bases unmatched. The CDR3, as DNA: TGTGCCAGCAGCGCAAGACAGGGCTCACCCCTCCACTTT. Its protein is CASSARQGSPLHF.